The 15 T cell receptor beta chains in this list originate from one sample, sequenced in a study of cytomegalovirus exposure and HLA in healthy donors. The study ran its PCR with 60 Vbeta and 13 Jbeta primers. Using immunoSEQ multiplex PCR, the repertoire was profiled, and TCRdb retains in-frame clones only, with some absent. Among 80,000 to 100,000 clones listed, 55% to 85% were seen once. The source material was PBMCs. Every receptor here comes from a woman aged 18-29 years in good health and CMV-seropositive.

In DNA form, the CDR3 reads TGCGCCAGCAGCCAAGGGACAGGGCGTGAGTATGGCTACACCTTC. It codes for CASSQGTGREYGYTF. The chain recombines TRBV4-3 with TRBJ1-2; 8 positions match TRBD1. The CDR3 loop spans 15 amino acids. The germline V gene has CDR1 LGHNA and CDR2 YSLEER. V lost 1 base to trimming and J lost 5 bases; unmatched junction nucleotides: 6.

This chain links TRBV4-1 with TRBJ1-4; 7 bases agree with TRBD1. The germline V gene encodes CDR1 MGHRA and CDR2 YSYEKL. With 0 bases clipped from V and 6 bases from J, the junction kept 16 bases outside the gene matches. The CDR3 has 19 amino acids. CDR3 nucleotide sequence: TGCGCCAGCAGCCAAGATTTGGGGACAGTTGCGACAAGGGATGAAAAACTGTTTTTT. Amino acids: CASSQDLGTVATRDEKLFF.

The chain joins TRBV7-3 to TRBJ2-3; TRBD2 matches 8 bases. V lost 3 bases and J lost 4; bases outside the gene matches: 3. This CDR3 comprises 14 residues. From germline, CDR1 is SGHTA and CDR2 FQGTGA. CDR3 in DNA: TGTGCCAGCAGCTTTGGACTAGCCTCAGATACGCAGTATTTT. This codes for CASSFGLASDTQYF.

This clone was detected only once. The CDR3, as DNA: TGTGCCAGCAGCTACGGACAGGCCCTCTCTGGAAACACCATATATTTT. Protein product: CASSYGQALSGNTIYF. This chain joins TRBV9 and TRBJ1-3; 7 positions agree with TRBD1. The germline V gene has CDR1 SGDLS and CDR2 YYNGEE. V lost 4 bases to trimming and J lost 0 bases; unmatched junction nucleotides: 7. The CDR3 is 16 amino acids.

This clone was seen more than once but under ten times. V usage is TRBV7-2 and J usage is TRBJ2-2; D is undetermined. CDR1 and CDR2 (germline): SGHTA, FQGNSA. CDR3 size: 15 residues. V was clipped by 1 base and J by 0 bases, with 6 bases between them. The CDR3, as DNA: TGTGCCAGCAGCTTAGTAGAGGCGAACACCGGGGAGCTGTTTTTT. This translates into CASSLVEANTGELFF.

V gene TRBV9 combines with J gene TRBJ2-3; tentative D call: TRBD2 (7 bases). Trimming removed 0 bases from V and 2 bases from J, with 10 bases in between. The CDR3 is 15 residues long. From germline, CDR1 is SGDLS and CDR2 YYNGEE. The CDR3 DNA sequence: TGTGCCAGCAGCGTAGCGGGGGGCCCCACAGATACGCAGTATTTT. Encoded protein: CASSVAGGPTDTQYF.

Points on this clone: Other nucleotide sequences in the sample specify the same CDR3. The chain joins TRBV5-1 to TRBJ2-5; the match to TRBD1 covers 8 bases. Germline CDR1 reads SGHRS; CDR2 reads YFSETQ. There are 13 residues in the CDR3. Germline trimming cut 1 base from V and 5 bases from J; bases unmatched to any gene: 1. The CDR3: CASSLTGGETQYF. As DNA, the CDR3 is TGCGCCAGCAGCTTGACAGGGGGGGAGACCCAGTACTTC.

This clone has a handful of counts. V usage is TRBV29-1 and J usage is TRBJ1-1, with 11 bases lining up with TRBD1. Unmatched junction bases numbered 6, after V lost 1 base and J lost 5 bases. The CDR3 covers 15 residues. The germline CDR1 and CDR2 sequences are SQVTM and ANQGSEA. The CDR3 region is CSVEGGQGARTEAFF. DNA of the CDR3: TGCAGCGTTGAAGGAGGACAGGGGGCAAGGACTGAAGCTTTCTTT. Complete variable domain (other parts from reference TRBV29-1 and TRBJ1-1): SAVISQKPSRDICQRGTSLTIQCQVDSQVTMMFWYRQQPGQSLTLIATANQGSEATYESGFVIDKFPISRPNLTFSTLTVSNMSPEDSSIYLCSVEGGQGARTEAFFGQGTRLTVV.

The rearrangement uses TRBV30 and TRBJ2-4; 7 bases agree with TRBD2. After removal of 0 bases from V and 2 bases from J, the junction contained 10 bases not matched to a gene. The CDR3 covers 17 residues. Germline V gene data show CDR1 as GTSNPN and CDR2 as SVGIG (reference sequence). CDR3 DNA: TGTGCCTGGAGTGTGGGTGGGAGGGGATTTCCCAAAAACATTCAGTACTTC. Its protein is CAWSVGGRGFPKNIQYF. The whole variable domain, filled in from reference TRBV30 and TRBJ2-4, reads SQTIHQWPATLVQPVGSPLSLECTVEGTSNPNLYWYRQAAGRGLQLLFYSVGIGQISSEVPQNLSASRPQDRQFILSSKKLLLSDSGFYLCAWSVGGRGFPKNIQYFGAGTRLSVL.

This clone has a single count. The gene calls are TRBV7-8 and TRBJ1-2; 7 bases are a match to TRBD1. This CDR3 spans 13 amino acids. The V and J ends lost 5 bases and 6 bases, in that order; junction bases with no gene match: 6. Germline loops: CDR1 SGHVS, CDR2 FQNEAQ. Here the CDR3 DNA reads TGTGCCAGCAGCGCCGACAGGGCCAATGGCTACACCTTC. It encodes CASSADRANGYTF.

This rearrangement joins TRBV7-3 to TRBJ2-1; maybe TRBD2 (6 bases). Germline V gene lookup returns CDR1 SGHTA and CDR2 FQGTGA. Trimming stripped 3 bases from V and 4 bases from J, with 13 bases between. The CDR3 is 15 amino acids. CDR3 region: CASSLAGLGYNEQFF. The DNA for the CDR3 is TGTGCCAGCAGCTTGGCGGGACTGGGGTACAATGAGCAGTTCTTC.

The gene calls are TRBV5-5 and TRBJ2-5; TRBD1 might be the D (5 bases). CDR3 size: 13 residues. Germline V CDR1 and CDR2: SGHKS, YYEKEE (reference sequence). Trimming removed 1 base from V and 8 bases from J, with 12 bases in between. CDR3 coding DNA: TGTGCCAGCAGCTTGCTGGACACCCCAACCCAGTACTTC. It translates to CASSLLDTPTQYF.

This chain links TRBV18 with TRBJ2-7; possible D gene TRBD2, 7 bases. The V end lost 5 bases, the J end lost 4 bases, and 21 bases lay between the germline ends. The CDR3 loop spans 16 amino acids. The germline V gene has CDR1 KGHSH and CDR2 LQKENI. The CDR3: CASSAQQGLSGYEQYF. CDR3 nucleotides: TGTGCCAGCTCAGCGCAACAGGGACTTAGCGGGTACGAGCAGTACTTC.

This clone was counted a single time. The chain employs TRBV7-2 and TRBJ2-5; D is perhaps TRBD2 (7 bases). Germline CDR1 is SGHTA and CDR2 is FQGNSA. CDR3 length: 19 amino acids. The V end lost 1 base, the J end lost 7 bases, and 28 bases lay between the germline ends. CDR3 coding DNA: TGTGCCAGCAGCTTAGTTGGCCCGGGGGGCTGGGGCAGCGTCGGGACCCAGTACTTC. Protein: CASSLVGPGGWGSVGTQYF.

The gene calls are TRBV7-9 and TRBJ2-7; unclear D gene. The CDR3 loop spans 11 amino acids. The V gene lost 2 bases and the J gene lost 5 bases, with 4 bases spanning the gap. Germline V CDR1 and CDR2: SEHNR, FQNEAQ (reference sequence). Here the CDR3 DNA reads TGTGCCAGCAGCTTAAGAGACGAGCAGTACTTC. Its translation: CASSLRDEQYF.